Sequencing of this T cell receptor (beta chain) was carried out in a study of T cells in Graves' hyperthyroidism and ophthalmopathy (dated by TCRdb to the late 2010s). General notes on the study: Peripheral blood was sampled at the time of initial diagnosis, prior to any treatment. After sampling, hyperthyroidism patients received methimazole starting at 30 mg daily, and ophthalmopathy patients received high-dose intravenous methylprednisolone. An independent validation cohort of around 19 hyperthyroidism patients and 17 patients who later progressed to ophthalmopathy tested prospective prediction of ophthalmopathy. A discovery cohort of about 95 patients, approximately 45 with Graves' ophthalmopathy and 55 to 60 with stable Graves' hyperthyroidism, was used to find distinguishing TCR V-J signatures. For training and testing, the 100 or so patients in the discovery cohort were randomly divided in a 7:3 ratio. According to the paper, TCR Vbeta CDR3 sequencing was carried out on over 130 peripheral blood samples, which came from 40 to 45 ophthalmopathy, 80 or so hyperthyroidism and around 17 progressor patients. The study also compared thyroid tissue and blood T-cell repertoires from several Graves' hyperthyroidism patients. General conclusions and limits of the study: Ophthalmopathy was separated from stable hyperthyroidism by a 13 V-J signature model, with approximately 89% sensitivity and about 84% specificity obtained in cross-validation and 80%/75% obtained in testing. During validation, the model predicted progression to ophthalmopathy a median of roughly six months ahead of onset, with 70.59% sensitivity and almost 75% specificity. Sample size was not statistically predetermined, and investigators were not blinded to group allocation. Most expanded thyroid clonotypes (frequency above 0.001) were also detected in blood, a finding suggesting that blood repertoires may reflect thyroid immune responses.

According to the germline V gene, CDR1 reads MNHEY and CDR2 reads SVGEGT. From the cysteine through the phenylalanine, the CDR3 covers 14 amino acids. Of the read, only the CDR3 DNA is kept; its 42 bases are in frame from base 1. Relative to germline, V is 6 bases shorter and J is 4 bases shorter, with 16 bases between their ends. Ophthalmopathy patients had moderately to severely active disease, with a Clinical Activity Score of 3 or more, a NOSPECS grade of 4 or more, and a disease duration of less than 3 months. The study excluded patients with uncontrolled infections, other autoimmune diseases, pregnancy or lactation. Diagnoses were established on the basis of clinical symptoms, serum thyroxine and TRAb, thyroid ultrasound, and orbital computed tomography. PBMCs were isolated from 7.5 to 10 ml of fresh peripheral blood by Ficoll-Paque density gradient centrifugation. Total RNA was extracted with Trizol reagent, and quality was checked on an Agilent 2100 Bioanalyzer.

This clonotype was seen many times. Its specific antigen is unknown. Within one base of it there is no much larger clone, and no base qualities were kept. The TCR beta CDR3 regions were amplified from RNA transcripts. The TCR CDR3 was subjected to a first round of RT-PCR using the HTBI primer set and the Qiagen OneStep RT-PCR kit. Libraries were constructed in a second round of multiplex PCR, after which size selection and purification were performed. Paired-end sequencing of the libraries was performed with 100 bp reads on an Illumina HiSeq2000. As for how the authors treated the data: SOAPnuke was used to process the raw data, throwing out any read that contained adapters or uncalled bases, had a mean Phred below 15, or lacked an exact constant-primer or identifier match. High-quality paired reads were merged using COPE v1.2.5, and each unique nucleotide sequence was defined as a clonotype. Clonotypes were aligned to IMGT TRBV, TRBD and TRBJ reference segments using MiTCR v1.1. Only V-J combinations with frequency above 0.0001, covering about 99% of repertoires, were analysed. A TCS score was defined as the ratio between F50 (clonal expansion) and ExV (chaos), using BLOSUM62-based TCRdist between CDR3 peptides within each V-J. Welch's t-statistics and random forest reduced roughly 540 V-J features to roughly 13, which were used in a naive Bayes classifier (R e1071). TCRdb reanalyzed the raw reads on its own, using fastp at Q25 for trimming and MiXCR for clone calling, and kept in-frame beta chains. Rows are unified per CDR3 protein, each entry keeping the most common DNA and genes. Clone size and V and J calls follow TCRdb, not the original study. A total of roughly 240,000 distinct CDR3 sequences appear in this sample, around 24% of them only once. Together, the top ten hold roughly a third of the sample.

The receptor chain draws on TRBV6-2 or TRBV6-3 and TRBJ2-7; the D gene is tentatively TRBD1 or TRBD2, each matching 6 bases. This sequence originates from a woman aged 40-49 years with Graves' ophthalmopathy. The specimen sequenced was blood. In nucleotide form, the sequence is TGTGCCAGCAGCGACCCACCGGGGGCGTACGAGCAGTACTTC. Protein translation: CASSDPPGAYEQYF.